This T cell receptor (beta chain) derives from a study of cytomegalovirus exposure and HLA in healthy donors. Donors were drawn from the roughly 130-subject validation cohort, separate from the approximately 640-subject first cohort. The J segment lost 3 bases and the V segment lost 5 bases, leaving 8 bases of the junction unmatched. Germline CDR1 SGHTA, CDR2 FQGNSA. The CDR3 sequence is 16 residues long. With regard to this clone: Its target is unknown.

Whole-study results and caveats: The investigators catalogued 150 to 200 TCR beta chains as cytomegalovirus-associated. Some public TCRs appeared in many individuals, while most sequences were rare.

TCRdb's copy holds only in-frame clones and misses some; the assay was immunoSEQ multiplex PCR. Of around 91,000 clones listed, 80% to 95% are singletons. Sequencing was carried out using PBMCs. The chain recombines TRBV7-2 with TRBJ2-1; 9 nucleotides line up with TRBD2. The clonotype was recovered from a woman aged 30 to 39 in good health and CMV-seropositive. This CDR3 reads CASSLGLARRYNEQFF. CDR3 in DNA: TGTGCCAGCAGCCTGGGACTAGCAAGACGCTACAATGAGCAGTTCTTC. The full variable domain, completed using reference TRBV7-2 and TRBJ2-1, is GAGVSQSPSNKVTEKGKDVELRCDPISGHTALYWYRQSLGQGLEFLIYFQGNSAPDKSGLPSDRFSAERTGGSVSTLTIQRTQQEDSAVYLCASSLGLARRYNEQFFGPGTRLTVL.